What follows are 29 T cell receptor beta chains derived from one specimen sequenced in a study of cytomegalovirus exposure and HLA in healthy donors. Generated by immunoSEQ multiplex PCR, the TCRdb table keeps only in-frame clones and is missing some. The data show about 400,000 clones, with just over 85% seen just once and 0.83% held by the top ten. The sequencing sample was made of PBMCs. Source of these receptors: a woman between 18 and 29 years old in good health and CMV-seronegative.

This clone has only one observation. The chain recombines TRBV28 with TRBJ2-7; 7 nucleotides align to TRBD1. With 7 bases clipped from V and 0 bases from J, the junction kept 9 bases outside the gene matches. Per the germline V gene, CDR1 is MDHEN and CDR2 is SYDVKM. CDR3 length: 15 residues. The CDR3 reads CASKRGTARSYEQYF. CDR3 in DNA: TGTGCCAGCAAGAGGGGGACAGCGCGCTCCTACGAGCAGTACTTC.

The chain combines TRBV15 with TRBJ1-1; 8 nucleotides match TRBD1. V lost 2 bases to trimming and J lost 5 bases; unmatched junction nucleotides: 4. Per germline, CDR1 LNHNV and CDR2 YYDKDF (reference sequence). This CDR3 is 14 amino acids long. DNA of the CDR3: TGTGCCACCAGCAGACAGGGGGCATTGACTGAAGCTTTCTTT. Protein product: CATSRQGALTEAFF.

V is TRBV30 and J is TRBJ2-1, with a weak D call TRBD1 (6 bases). CDR1 and CDR2 (germline): GTSNPN, SVGIG (reference sequence). The CDR3 contains 12 residues. V was trimmed by 6 bases and J by 12 bases, leaving 18 bases between them. The CDR3 DNA is TGTGCCTGCAGGGACAATCGGGGCGTGCAGTTCTTC. It specifies CACRDNRGVQFF.

The chain couples TRBV2 to TRBJ1-1; 7 bases are shared with TRBD1. CDR3 length equals 14 residues. The V gene end was trimmed by 4 bases and the J gene end by 5 bases; junction bases not matched to a gene: 7. Germline CDR1 reads SNHLY; CDR2 reads FYNNEI. The CDR3 protein is CASSGNRGGTEAFF. The CDR3 nucleotides are TGTGCCAGCAGTGGGAACAGGGGTGGGACTGAAGCTTTCTTT.

The rearrangement uses TRBV7-6 and TRBJ2-7; a possible D gene is TRBD1 (6 bases). This CDR3 spans 14 amino acids. The V end was cut by 4 bases, the J end by 2 bases, with 12 bases between. Germline lookup yields CDR1 SGHVS and CDR2 FNYEAQ. The CDR3 region has the DNA TGTGCCAGCAGCTCAGAGACAGGCCCCTACGAGCAGTACTTC. Translating it yields CASSSETGPYEQYF. Looking up the rest from reference TRBV7-6 and TRBJ2-7 gives the full variable domain: GAGVSQSPRYKVTKRGQDVALRCDPISGHVSLYWYRQALGQGPEFLTYFNYEAQQDKSGLPNDRFSAERPEGSISTLTIQRTEQRDSAMYRCASSSETGPYEQYFGPGTRLTVT.

The J gene is TRBJ1-2, the V gene TRBV7-9; maybe TRBD1 (5 bases). This CDR3 is built from 15 residues. CDR1 is SEHNR and CDR2 is FQNEAQ in the germline V gene (reference sequence). V was clipped by 1 base and J by 6 bases, with 15 bases between them. Here the CDR3 DNA reads TGTGCCAGCAGCTTAGTGTTTAGGGGTGCAAATGGCTACACCTTC. Protein product: CASSLVFRGANGYTF.

The rearrangement links TRBV9 to TRBJ2-2; D ambiguous. The CDR3 loop spans 15 amino acids. Trimming shortened V by 0 bases and J by 0 bases, and 6 bases separated the two germline ends. CDR1 SGDLS and CDR2 YYNGEE come from the germline V gene. In DNA form, the CDR3 reads TGTGCCAGCAGCGTAGCTATCGCGAACACCGGGGAGCTGTTTTTT. Translated, it gives CASSVAIANTGELFF.

The chain recombines TRBV19 with TRBJ2-7, with D maybe TRBD2 (5 bases). Germline CDR1 is LNHDA and CDR2 is SQIVND (reference sequence). V was trimmed by 6 bases and J by 0 bases, leaving 15 bases between them. The CDR3 spans 15 residues. The CDR3 loop is CASSLDSLSSYEQYF. CDR3 DNA sequence: TGTGCCAGTAGCTTGGACTCTCTAAGCTCCTACGAGCAGTACTTC.

This clone has only one observation. This sequence joins TRBV5-6 and TRBJ2-7; possibly TRBD2 for D (6 bases). Trimming shortened V by 3 bases and J by 7 bases, and 20 bases separated the two germline ends. CDR3 length: 15 amino acids. The germline V gene has CDR1 SGHDT and CDR2 YYEEEE. CDR3 DNA sequence: TGTGCCAGCAGCTCGACTAGTTTGGGGATCCGTGAGCAGTACTTC. It encodes CASSSTSLGIREQYF.

The gene calls are TRBV27 and TRBJ1-1; the match to TRBD1 covers 10 bases. This CDR3 has 14 residues. V shed 3 bases and J 6 bases; nucleotides not matched to a gene: 4. Germline CDR1 MNHEY, CDR2 SMNVEV (reference sequence). The CDR3, as DNA: TGTGCCAGCAGTTTCACCGGGACAGGGGCTGAAGCTTTCTTT. Amino acid sequence: CASSFTGTGAEAFF.

On this clone itself: Distinct nucleotide sequences in the sample also encode this CDR3. The chain combines TRBV7-9 with TRBJ2-3, with a weak D call TRBD2 (6 bases). V shed 5 bases and J shed 0 bases, with 9 bases lying between them. CDR3 length: 14 amino acids. CDR1 SEHNR and CDR2 FQNEAQ come from the germline V gene (reference sequence). In DNA, the CDR3 is TGTGCCAGCAGCCTAAGCGGGAGCACAGATACGCAGTATTTT. The encoded protein is CASSLSGSTDTQYF.

The chain links TRBV14 to TRBJ2-1; 7 bases align to TRBD1. Germline-derived CDR1 and CDR2 are SGHDN and FVKESK. The CDR3 runs 14 residues. V lost 0 bases, J lost 8 bases, and 4 bases stayed unmatched. DNA for the CDR3: TGTGCCAGCAGCCAAGAGACAGGGAGAGATGAGCAGTTCTTC. Its translation: CASSQETGRDEQFF.

This chain connects TRBV5-1 to TRBJ2-7; 10 bases line up with TRBD2. The CDR3 runs 14 residues. Germline trimming cut 3 bases from V and 3 bases from J; bases unmatched to any gene: 3. Germline CDR1 is SGHRS and CDR2 is YFSETQ. The CDR3 loop is CASSYSGRFYEQYF. The CDR3 coding sequence is TGCGCCAGCAGCTATAGCGGGAGGTTCTACGAGCAGTACTTC.

The chain recombines TRBV19 with TRBJ2-7, with TRBD2 identical over 13 bases. Germline V lookup: CDR1 LNHDA, CDR2 SQIVND (reference sequence). The J segment lost 6 bases and the V segment lost 11 bases, leaving 22 bases of the junction unmatched. The CDR3 runs 18 residues. The CDR3 coding sequence is TGTGCCTCGAATTTTAGGGGCGGACTAGCGGGAGAACGCGGCGAGCAGTACTTC. This gives the protein CASNFRGGLAGERGEQYF. Variable domain in full (rest from reference TRBV19 and TRBJ2-7): DGGITQSPKYLFRKEGQNVTLSCEQNLNHDAMYWYRQDPGQGLRLIYYSQIVNDFQKGDIAEGYSVSREKKESFPLTVTSAQKNPTAFYLCASNFRGGLAGERGEQYFGPGTRLTVT.

This chain's CDR3 is CASRERGRRTAANYGYTF. CDR3 nucleotide sequence: TGTGCCAGCAGGGAGCGGGGTAGACGGACGGCAGCTAACTATGGCTACACCTTC. The chain employs TRBV27 and TRBJ1-2; D remains unclear. Trimming took off 6 bases at V and 0 bases at J, with 23 bases between the two ends. The CDR3 totals 18 residues. Per the germline V gene, CDR1 is MNHEY and CDR2 is SMNVEV (reference sequence).

This chain connects TRBV10-1 to TRBJ2-1; 9 bases align to TRBD2. V was clipped by 2 bases and J by 3 bases; unmatched bases: 2. CDR1 and CDR2 (germline): WNHNN, SYGVQD (reference sequence). CDR3 length: 15 residues. The CDR3 loop is CASSEDSGGYNEQFF. The CDR3 bases are TGCGCCAGCAGTGAGGATAGCGGGGGCTACAATGAGCAGTTCTTC.

The chain couples TRBV4-1 to TRBJ1-2; weak D call: TRBD1 (6 bases). Germline loops: CDR1 MGHRA, CDR2 YSYEKL. The V end lost 1 base, the J end lost 4 bases, and 10 bases lay between the germline ends. The CDR3 runs to 14 residues. The CDR3 is CASSQVPGVYGYTF. The CDR3 coding sequence is TGCGCCAGCAGCCAAGTTCCAGGGGTCTATGGCTACACCTTC.

This chain connects TRBV4-1 to TRBJ2-2; D is possibly TRBD2 (6 bases). The CDR3 consists of 14 residues. Trimming pared 4 bases from V and 1 base from J, leaving 7 bases between. CDR1 is MGHRA, CDR2 YSYEKL, per germline. For the CDR3, the DNA is TGCGCCAGCAGCCCGGGACTGAACACCGGGGAGCTGTTTTTT. Residues: CASSPGLNTGELFF.

V and J are TRBV6-5 and TRBJ1-2, with TRBD1 matching 8 bases. CDR3 size: 15 residues. The V and J ends lost 6 bases and 6 bases, in that order; junction bases with no gene match: 12. CDR1 and CDR2 from the germline V gene are MNHEY and SVGAGI. CDR3 region: CASRGTGYGEDGYTF. Here the CDR3 DNA reads TGTGCCAGCAGGGGGACAGGCTACGGTGAGGATGGCTACACCTTC.

The rearrangement joins TRBV5-4 to TRBJ2-2; 8 bases map to TRBD2. This CDR3 is built from 16 residues. In germline, CDR1 is SGHNT, CDR2 YYREEE (reference sequence). The trim removed 4 bases at V and 6 bases at J, leaving 11 bases unmatched. CDR3 DNA sequence: TGTGCCAGCAGCGCCACCGGGACTAGTAGCGCCGGGGAGCTGTTTTTT. It yields the protein CASSATGTSSAGELFF.

V gene TRBV7-6 combines with J gene TRBJ1-3, with TRBD1 matching 9 bases. The germline gives CDR1 SGHVS, CDR2 FNYEAQ. V shed 0 bases, J shed 0 bases, and the junction held 6 bases outside the gene matches. The CDR3 has 18 residues. CDR3 nucleotide sequence: TGTGCCAGCAGCTTAGCGAGGGGACAGGGTATCTCTGGAAACACCATATATTTT. Translated, it gives CASSLARGQGISGNTIYF.

The J gene is TRBJ2-7, the V gene TRBV19; TRBD2 aligns across 11 bases. Trimming took 3 bases from V and 1 from J; bases not matched to a gene: 11. The germline CDR1 and CDR2 sequences are LNHDA and SQIVND (reference sequence). CDR3 length: 18 amino acids. CDR3 region: CASSMGGPGLAVSYEQYF. In nucleotides, the CDR3 is TGTGCCAGTAGTATGGGGGGCCCGGGACTAGCGGTTTCCTACGAGCAGTACTTC.

This chain links TRBV4-1 with TRBJ2-7; TRBD1 agrees at 7 bases. With V trimmed by 3 bases and J by 4 bases, 15 bases remained unmatched. The CDR3 runs 17 residues. Germline lookup yields CDR1 MGHRA and CDR2 YSYEKL. The chain's CDR3 is CASSHRTGTETGYEQYF. The DNA for the CDR3 is TGCGCCAGCAGCCACCGAACCGGGACAGAGACAGGGTACGAGCAGTACTTC.

This rearrangement joins TRBV2 to TRBJ1-3; 7 positions match TRBD1. This CDR3 region has 17 residues. With 6 bases clipped from V and 0 bases from J, the junction kept 11 bases outside the gene matches. Germline assignment: CDR1 SNHLY and CDR2 FYNNEI. CDR3 sequence (DNA): TGTGCCAGCAGCCCCGGGACAGCGGTTCACTCTGGAAACACCATATATTTT. Translation: CASSPGTAVHSGNTIYF.

This chain uses TRBV7-9 with TRBJ1-5, with TRBD1 as a possible D gene (6 bases). V lost 5 bases, J lost 0 bases, and 11 bases lay in between. Germline-derived CDR1 and CDR2 are SEHNR and FQNEAQ (reference sequence). The CDR3 runs 15 residues. CDR3 residues: CASSGRTDSNQPQHF. Here the CDR3 DNA reads TGTGCCAGCAGCGGACGGACAGATAGCAATCAGCCCCAGCATTTT.

J is TRBJ2-2 and V is TRBV27; a weak D match, TRBD2 (5 bases). The CDR3 runs to 17 residues. CDR1 and CDR2 (germline): MNHEY, SMNVEV (reference sequence). Deletions cut 6 bases from V and 1 base from J, with 18 bases between. CDR3 bases: TGTGCCAGCAGGGATTTAGGACTTTCCAAGAACACCGGGGAGCTGTTTTTT. It encodes CASRDLGLSKNTGELFF.

The CDR3 is CASSQDRGLETQYF. The CDR3 nucleotides read TGCGCCAGCAGCCAAGACAGGGGGCTAGAGACCCAGTACTTC. This chain connects TRBV4-1 to TRBJ2-5, with 8 nucleotides matching TRBD1. CDR3 size: 14 residues. Unmatched junction bases numbered 1, after V lost 0 bases and J lost 4 bases. The germline V gene encodes CDR1 MGHRA and CDR2 YSYEKL.

CDR3 DNA sequence: TGTGCCAGCAGTGAATCAAGCGGAGGAACATACGAGCAGTACTTC. It specifies CASSESSGGTYEQYF. The chain recombines TRBV6-4 with TRBJ2-7, with a tentative D call TRBD2 (5 bases). The V gene's germline CDR1 is MRHNA and CDR2 SNTAGT. The V end lost 3 bases, the J end lost 4 bases, and 16 bases lay between the germline ends. The CDR3 is 15 amino acids.

The genes are TRBV2 and TRBJ1-2, with 7 bases matching TRBD1. With V trimmed by 8 bases and J by 4 bases, 10 bases remained unmatched. The CDR3 consists of 14 residues. The germline V gene encodes CDR1 SNHLY and CDR2 FYNNEI. CDR3 region: CASGGTATAYGYTF. The CDR3 DNA reads TGTGCCAGCGGAGGGACAGCCACCGCCTATGGCTACACCTTC.